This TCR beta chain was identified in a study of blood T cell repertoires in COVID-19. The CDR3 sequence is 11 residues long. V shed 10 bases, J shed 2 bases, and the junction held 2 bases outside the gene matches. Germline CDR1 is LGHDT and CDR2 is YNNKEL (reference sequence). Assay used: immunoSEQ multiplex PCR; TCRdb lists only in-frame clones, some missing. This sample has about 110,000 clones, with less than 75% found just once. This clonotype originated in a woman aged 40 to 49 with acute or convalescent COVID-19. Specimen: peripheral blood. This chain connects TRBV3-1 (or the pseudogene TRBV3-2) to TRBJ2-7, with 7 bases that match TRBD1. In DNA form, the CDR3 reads TGTGCCACCGGACAGGCCTACGAGCAGTACTTC. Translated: CATGQAYEQYF.